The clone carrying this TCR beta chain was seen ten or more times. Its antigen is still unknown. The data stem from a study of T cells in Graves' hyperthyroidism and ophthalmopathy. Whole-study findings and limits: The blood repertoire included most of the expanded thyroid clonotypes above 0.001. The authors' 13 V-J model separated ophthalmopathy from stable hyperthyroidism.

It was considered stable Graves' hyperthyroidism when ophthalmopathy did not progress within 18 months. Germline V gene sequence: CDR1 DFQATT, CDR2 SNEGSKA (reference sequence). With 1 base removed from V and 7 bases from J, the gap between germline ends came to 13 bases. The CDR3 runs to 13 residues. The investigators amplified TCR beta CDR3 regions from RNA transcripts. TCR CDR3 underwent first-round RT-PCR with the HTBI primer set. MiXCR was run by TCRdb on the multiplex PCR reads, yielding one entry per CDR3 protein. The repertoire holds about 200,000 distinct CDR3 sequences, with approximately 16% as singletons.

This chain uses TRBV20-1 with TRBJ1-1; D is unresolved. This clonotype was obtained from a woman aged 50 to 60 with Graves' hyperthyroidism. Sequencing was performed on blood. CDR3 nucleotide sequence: TGCAGTGCTAGAGTATCCAGTAAGGGTGAAGCTTTCTTT. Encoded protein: CSARVSSKGEAFF.